A selection of T cell receptor beta chains follows, all from one sample in a study of T-cell reconstitution after alpha-beta-depleted transplantation in children. TCRdb re-called the PCR reads through MiXCR, storing one row per CDR3 protein. The sample has about 440,000 distinct CDR3 sequences; approximately 42% are singletons. Sequences were derived from PBMCs, sampled before TCRalphabeta/CD19-depleted stem cell transplant. The source is a girl aged 2 to 9 with aplastic anemia, due to receive a stem cell transplant. Each CDR3 is given with its conserved first and last residue. The order of the fields is CDR3 length, V gene, clone size, J gene, D gene, CDR3 DNA, CDR3 protein. The D gene is left open where the match is weak. Not all rows give a size; the values are once, few, many and, for expanded clones, a class.

cdr3_length: 15; v_call: TRBV6-5; clone_size: -; j_call: TRBJ2-1; d_call: -; cdr3_nt: TGTGCCAGCAGTCCCTCGAGGGGGACCTACAATGAGCAGTTCTTC; cdr3_aa: CASSPSRGTYNEQFF
cdr3_length: 14; v_call: TRBV20-1; clone_size: -; j_call: TRBJ1-5; d_call: TRBD1; cdr3_nt: TGCAGTGCTAGTGGACAGGGGAGTAGTCAGCCCCAGCATTTT; cdr3_aa: CSASGQGSSQPQHF
cdr3_length: 16; v_call: TRBV7-8; clone_size: -; j_call: TRBJ2-3; d_call: TRBD1; cdr3_nt: TGTGCCAGCAGCTTAGGCCAGGGGGTTAGCACAGATACGCAGTATTTT; cdr3_aa: CASSLGQGVSTDTQYF
cdr3_length: 14; v_call: TRBV20-1; clone_size: few; j_call: TRBJ2-1; d_call: TRBD2; cdr3_nt: TGCAGTGCTAGCGCTAGCGGGAGGGCTAGTGAGCAGTTCTTC; cdr3_aa: CSASASGRASEQFF
cdr3_length: 14; v_call: TRBV7-2; clone_size: few; j_call: TRBJ2-3; d_call: TRBD1; cdr3_nt: TGTGCCAGCAGGCCAGGGGGAGGCACAGATACGCAGTATTTT; cdr3_aa: CASRPGGGTDTQYF
cdr3_length: 13; v_call: TRBV25-1; clone_size: once; j_call: TRBJ2-1; d_call: TRBD1; cdr3_nt: TGTGCCAGCAGTGGTGAACAGGGGAGTGAGCAGTTCTTC; cdr3_aa: CASSGEQGSEQFF
cdr3_length: 15; v_call: TRBV20-1; clone_size: -; j_call: TRBJ2-1; d_call: TRBD2; cdr3_nt: TGCAGTGCTACCTGGGGACTAGCGGCGTACAATGAGCAGTTCTTC; cdr3_aa: CSATWGLAAYNEQFF
cdr3_length: 16; v_call: TRBV7-2; clone_size: -; j_call: TRBJ2-7; d_call: TRBD2; cdr3_nt: TGTGCCAGCAGCCCCTCGCCGACTAGCCTGGGCTACGAGCAGTACTTC; cdr3_aa: CASSPSPTSLGYEQYF
cdr3_length: 16; v_call: TRBV4-2; clone_size: -; j_call: TRBJ1-4; d_call: TRBD1; cdr3_nt: TGTGCCAGCAGCCAAGATGGGACAGAGGAAGAGGAAAAACTGTTTTTT; cdr3_aa: CASSQDGTEEEEKLFF
cdr3_length: 15; v_call: TRBV7-2; clone_size: many; j_call: TRBJ2-7; d_call: -; cdr3_nt: TGTGCCAGCAGCCGACCGGGACGGTCAATTTACGAGCAGTACTTC; cdr3_aa: CASSRPGRSIYEQYF
cdr3_length: 14; v_call: TRBV12-3/TRBV12-4; clone_size: few; j_call: TRBJ1-5; d_call: -; cdr3_nt: TGTGCCAGCAGTTTAGAGGGGGTGAATCAGCCCCAGCATTTT; cdr3_aa: CASSLEGVNQPQHF
cdr3_length: 12; v_call: TRBV29-1; clone_size: -; j_call: TRBJ2-4; d_call: TRBD1; cdr3_nt: TGCAGCGTAGACAGGGGAGGAAACATTCAGTACTTC; cdr3_aa: CSVDRGGNIQYF
cdr3_length: 14; v_call: TRBV5-1; clone_size: few; j_call: TRBJ2-7; d_call: TRBD1; cdr3_nt: TGCGCCAGCAGCTTGCTCCAGGGGGCCTACGAGCAGTACTTC; cdr3_aa: CASSLLQGAYEQYF
cdr3_length: 15; v_call: TRBV12-3/TRBV12-4; clone_size: -; j_call: TRBJ2-5; d_call: TRBD2; cdr3_nt: TGTGCCAGCAGTTTTACCCTAGCGGGGACGGAGACCCAGTACTTC; cdr3_aa: CASSFTLAGTETQYF
cdr3_length: 17; v_call: TRBV7-2; clone_size: -; j_call: TRBJ2-3; d_call: -; cdr3_nt: TGTGCCAGCAGCTTACCCGGGACAAAAGTCTACACAGATACGCAGTATTTT; cdr3_aa: CASSLPGTKVYTDTQYF
cdr3_length: 11; v_call: TRBV12-3/TRBV12-4; clone_size: -; j_call: TRBJ1-6; d_call: -; cdr3_nt: TGTGCCAGCAGACGGGGGTCACCCCTCCACTTT; cdr3_aa: CASRRGSPLHF
cdr3_length: 14; v_call: TRBV29-1; clone_size: -; j_call: TRBJ2-7; d_call: TRBD2; cdr3_nt: TGCAGCTACAGGACTAGCGGGAGCTCCTACGAGCAGTACTTC; cdr3_aa: CSYRTSGSSYEQYF
cdr3_length: 17; v_call: TRBV5-1; clone_size: -; j_call: TRBJ2-2; d_call: TRBD2; cdr3_nt: TGCGCCAGCAGCTTGAAATCTGGCGGGAGGAATACCGGGGAGCTGTTTTTT; cdr3_aa: CASSLKSGGRNTGELFF
cdr3_length: 14; v_call: TRBV9; clone_size: -; j_call: TRBJ2-1; d_call: -; cdr3_nt: TGTGCCAGCAGCGTAGAGTGGAGTCCCAATGAGCAGTTCTTC; cdr3_aa: CASSVEWSPNEQFF
cdr3_length: 13; v_call: TRBV29-1; clone_size: -; j_call: TRBJ1-5; d_call: TRBD1; cdr3_nt: TGCAGCGTTCGGGACAGCCCTAATCAGCCCCAGCATTTT; cdr3_aa: CSVRDSPNQPQHF
cdr3_length: 13; v_call: TRBV7-9; clone_size: many; j_call: TRBJ2-3; d_call: TRBD2; cdr3_nt: TGTGCCAGCAGCTCTAGCGGAACAGATACGCAGTATTTT; cdr3_aa: CASSSSGTDTQYF
cdr3_length: 13; v_call: TRBV27; clone_size: -; j_call: TRBJ1-2; d_call: -; cdr3_nt: TGTGCCAGCAGTCGCGGCAGGACTGATGGCTACACCTTC; cdr3_aa: CASSRGRTDGYTF
cdr3_length: 12; v_call: TRBV27; clone_size: -; j_call: TRBJ2-3; d_call: -; cdr3_nt: TGTGCCAGCGGCCGTGGACGAGATACGCAGTATTTT; cdr3_aa: CASGRGRDTQYF
cdr3_length: 15; v_call: TRBV15; clone_size: few; j_call: TRBJ2-1; d_call: -; cdr3_nt: TGTGCCACCAGCAGTCTATGGGTTTCTTACAATGAGCAGTTCTTC; cdr3_aa: CATSSLWVSYNEQFF
cdr3_length: 12; v_call: TRBV18; clone_size: -; j_call: TRBJ2-1; d_call: -; cdr3_nt: TGTGCCAGCTCCACGCGGACTGGTGAGCAGTTCTTC; cdr3_aa: CASSTRTGEQFF
cdr3_length: 15; v_call: TRBV20-1; clone_size: many; j_call: TRBJ2-2; d_call: -; cdr3_nt: TGCAGTGCTAGAGGCTTCGGCGAGTACACCGGGGAGCTGTTTTTT; cdr3_aa: CSARGFGEYTGELFF
cdr3_length: 13; v_call: TRBV20-1; clone_size: -; j_call: TRBJ2-5; d_call: -; cdr3_nt: TGCAGTGCTAGACCACGAGGTCATGAGACCCAGTACTTC; cdr3_aa: CSARPRGHETQYF
cdr3_length: 11; v_call: TRBV20-1; clone_size: -; j_call: TRBJ2-4; d_call: -; cdr3_nt: TGCAGTGCTAGGCCGAAAAACATTCAGTACTTC; cdr3_aa: CSARPKNIQYF
cdr3_length: 12; v_call: TRBV20-1; clone_size: many; j_call: TRBJ1-2; d_call: -; cdr3_nt: TGCGGAACCGGGTCAGTCGGAAGTGGCTACACCTTC; cdr3_aa: CGTGSVGSGYTF
cdr3_length: 17; v_call: TRBV6-5; clone_size: many; j_call: TRBJ2-3; d_call: -; cdr3_nt: TGTGCCAGCAGTCTACCCCTCTGGGGGGTAAGCACAGATACGCAGTATTTT; cdr3_aa: CASSLPLWGVSTDTQYF
cdr3_length: 15; v_call: TRBV5-1; clone_size: -; j_call: TRBJ2-3; d_call: TRBD2; cdr3_nt: TGCGCCAGCAGCTTGGAAAGCGGGAGCGGCGATACGCAGTATTTT; cdr3_aa: CASSLESGSGDTQYF
cdr3_length: 13; v_call: TRBV30; clone_size: -; j_call: TRBJ1-1; d_call: -; cdr3_nt: TGTGCCTGGAACCATAGGGTGAACACTGAAGCTTTCTTT; cdr3_aa: CAWNHRVNTEAFF
cdr3_length: 16; v_call: TRBV3-1; clone_size: -; j_call: TRBJ2-5; d_call: TRBD2; cdr3_nt: TGTGCCAGCACCGCCCGGAGCGGGGGCTACCGAGAGACCCAGTACTTC; cdr3_aa: CASTARSGGYRETQYF
cdr3_length: 12; v_call: TRBV6-1; clone_size: -; j_call: TRBJ1-2; d_call: -; cdr3_nt: TGTGCCAGCTCAACAGGTAGCGGCGGCTACACCTTC; cdr3_aa: CASSTGSGGYTF
cdr3_length: 12; v_call: TRBV28; clone_size: many; j_call: TRBJ2-7; d_call: -; cdr3_nt: TGTGCCAGCAGCTCGCCCGGGAACGAGCAGTACTTC; cdr3_aa: CASSSPGNEQYF
cdr3_length: 15; v_call: TRBV5-1; clone_size: many; j_call: TRBJ2-1; d_call: TRBD2; cdr3_nt: TGCGCCAGCAGTTTCCCAACTAGCGGGATAAACGAGCAGTTCTTC; cdr3_aa: CASSFPTSGINEQFF
cdr3_length: 11; v_call: TRBV30; clone_size: -; j_call: TRBJ2-7; d_call: TRBD1; cdr3_nt: TGTGCCTGGAGTGTACTGACAGGGAAATACTTC; cdr3_aa: CAWSVLTGKYF
cdr3_length: 14; v_call: TRBV7-2; clone_size: -; j_call: TRBJ2-7; d_call: -; cdr3_nt: TGTGCCAGCAGCTTAATCCCGGGCACCTACGAGCAGTACTTC; cdr3_aa: CASSLIPGTYEQYF
cdr3_length: 17; v_call: TRBV29-1; clone_size: few; j_call: TRBJ1-5; d_call: -; cdr3_nt: TGCAGCGTTGAGGTAAAAATGGGGGTGCTCGACAATCAGCCCCAGCATTTT; cdr3_aa: CSVEVKMGVLDNQPQHF
cdr3_length: 18; v_call: TRBV15; clone_size: -; j_call: TRBJ2-1; d_call: -; cdr3_nt: TGTGCCACCAGCAGAGACCCAACACCCGGGGGGCGGCACAATGAGCAGTTCTTC; cdr3_aa: CATSRDPTPGGRHNEQFF
cdr3_length: 12; v_call: TRBV20-1; clone_size: -; j_call: TRBJ2-3; d_call: -; cdr3_nt: TGCAGTGCTAGAGATAAGACAGATACGCAGTATTTT; cdr3_aa: CSARDKTDTQYF
cdr3_length: 15; v_call: TRBV5-5; clone_size: -; j_call: TRBJ2-7; d_call: TRBD2; cdr3_nt: TGTGCCAGCAGCCAAGCAGCGGGGGAAACTTACGAGCAGTACTTC; cdr3_aa: CASSQAAGETYEQYF
cdr3_length: 11; v_call: TRBV28; clone_size: -; j_call: TRBJ1-4; d_call: -; cdr3_nt: TGTGCCAGCAGTCCGGGCCAACGTCAGATTTTT; cdr3_aa: CASSPGQRQIF
cdr3_length: 19; v_call: TRBV6-1; clone_size: -; j_call: TRBJ2-5; d_call: TRBD2; cdr3_nt: TGTGCCAGCAGTGAAGAGGGTCCCAGCGGGAGTCCCCTCCAGGGGACCCAGTACTTC; cdr3_aa: CASSEEGPSGSPLQGTQYF
cdr3_length: 11; v_call: TRBV6-6; clone_size: -; j_call: TRBJ2-7; d_call: -; cdr3_nt: TGTGCCAGCAGCCTTGCTAACGAGCAGTACTTC; cdr3_aa: CASSLANEQYF